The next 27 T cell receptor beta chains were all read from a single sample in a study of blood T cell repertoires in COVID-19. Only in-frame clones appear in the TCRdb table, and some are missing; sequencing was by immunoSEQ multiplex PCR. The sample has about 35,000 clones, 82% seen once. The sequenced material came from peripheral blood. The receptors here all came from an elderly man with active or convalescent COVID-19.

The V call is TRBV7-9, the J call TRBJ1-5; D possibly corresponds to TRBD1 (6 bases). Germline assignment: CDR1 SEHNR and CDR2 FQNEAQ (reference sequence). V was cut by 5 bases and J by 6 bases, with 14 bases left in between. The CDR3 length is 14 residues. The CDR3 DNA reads TGTGCCAGCAGCCCGGACAGTGTGGGTCAGCCCCAGCATTTT. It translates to CASSPDSVGQPQHF.

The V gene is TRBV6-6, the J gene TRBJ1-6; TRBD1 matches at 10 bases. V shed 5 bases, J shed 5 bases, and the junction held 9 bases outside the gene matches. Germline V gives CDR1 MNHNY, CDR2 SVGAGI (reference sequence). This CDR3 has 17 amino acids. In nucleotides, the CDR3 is TGTGCCAGCAGTCGACGATCCGGGACAGGGGATAATTCACCCCTCCACTTT. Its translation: CASSRRSGTGDNSPLHF.

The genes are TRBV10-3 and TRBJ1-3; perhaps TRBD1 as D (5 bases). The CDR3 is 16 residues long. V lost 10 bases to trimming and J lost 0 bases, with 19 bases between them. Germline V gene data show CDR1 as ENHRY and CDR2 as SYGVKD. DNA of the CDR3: TGTGCCACCCGCCGGGACGGGGGATTCTCTGGAAACACCATATATTTT. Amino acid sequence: CATRRDGGFSGNTIYF.

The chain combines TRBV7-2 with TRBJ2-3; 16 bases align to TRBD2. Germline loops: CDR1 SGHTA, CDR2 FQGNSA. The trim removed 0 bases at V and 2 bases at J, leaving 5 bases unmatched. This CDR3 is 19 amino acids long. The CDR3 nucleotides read TGTGCCAGCAGCTTAGCCCCGGGACTAGCGGGAGGGCTCACAGATACGCAGTATTTT. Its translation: CASSLAPGLAGGLTDTQYF.

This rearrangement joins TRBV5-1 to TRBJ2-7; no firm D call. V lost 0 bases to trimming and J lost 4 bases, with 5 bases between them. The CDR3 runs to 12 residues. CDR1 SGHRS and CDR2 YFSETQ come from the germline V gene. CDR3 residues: CASSLDLYEQYF. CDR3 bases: TGCGCCAGCAGCTTGGACTTATACGAGCAGTACTTC.

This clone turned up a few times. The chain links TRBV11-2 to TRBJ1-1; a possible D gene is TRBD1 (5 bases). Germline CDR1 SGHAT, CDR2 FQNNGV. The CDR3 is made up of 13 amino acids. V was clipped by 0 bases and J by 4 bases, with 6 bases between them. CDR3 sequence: CASSLDRGTEAFF. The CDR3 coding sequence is TGTGCCAGCAGCTTAGATAGGGGCACTGAAGCTTTCTTT. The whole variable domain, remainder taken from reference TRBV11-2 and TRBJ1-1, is EAGVAQSPRYKIIEKRQSVAFWCNPISGHATLYWYQQILGQGPKLLIQFQNNGVVDDSQLPKDRFSAERLKGVDSTLKIQPAKLEDSAVYLCASSLDRGTEAFFGQGTRLTVV.

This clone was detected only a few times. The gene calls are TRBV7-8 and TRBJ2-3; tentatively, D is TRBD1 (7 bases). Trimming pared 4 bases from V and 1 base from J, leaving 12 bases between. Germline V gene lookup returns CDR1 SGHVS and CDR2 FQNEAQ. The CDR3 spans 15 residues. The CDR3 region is CASSSQGTRTDTQYF. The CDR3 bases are TGTGCCAGCAGCTCACAGGGGACTCGCACAGATACGCAGTATTTT.

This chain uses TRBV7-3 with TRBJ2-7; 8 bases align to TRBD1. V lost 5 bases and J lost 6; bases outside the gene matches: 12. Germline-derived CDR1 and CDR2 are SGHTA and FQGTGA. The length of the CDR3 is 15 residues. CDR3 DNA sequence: TGTGCCAGCAGCCCAACAGGGGGTTCGGTGGGCGAGCAGTACTTC. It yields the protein CASSPTGGSVGEQYF.

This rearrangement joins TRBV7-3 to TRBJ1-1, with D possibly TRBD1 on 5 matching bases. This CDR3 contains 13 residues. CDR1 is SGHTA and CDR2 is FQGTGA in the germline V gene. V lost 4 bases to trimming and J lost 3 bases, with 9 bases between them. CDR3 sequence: CASSYRGDTEAFF. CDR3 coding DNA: TGTGCCAGCAGCTATCGGGGGGACACTGAAGCTTTCTTT.

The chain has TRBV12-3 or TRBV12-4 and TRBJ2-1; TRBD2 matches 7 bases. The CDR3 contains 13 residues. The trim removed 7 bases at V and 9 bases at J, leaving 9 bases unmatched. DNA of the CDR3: TGTGCCAGCACCGGACTAGGTAAGGGTGAGCAGTTCTTC. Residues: CASTGLGKGEQFF.

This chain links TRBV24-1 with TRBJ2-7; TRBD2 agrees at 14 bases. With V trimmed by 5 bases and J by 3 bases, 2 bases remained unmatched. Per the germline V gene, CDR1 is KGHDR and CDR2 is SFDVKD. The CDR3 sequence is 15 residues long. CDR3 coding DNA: TGTGCCACCAGTGCCGGGACTAGCGGGGGCTACGAGCAGTACTTC. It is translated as CATSAGTSGGYEQYF.

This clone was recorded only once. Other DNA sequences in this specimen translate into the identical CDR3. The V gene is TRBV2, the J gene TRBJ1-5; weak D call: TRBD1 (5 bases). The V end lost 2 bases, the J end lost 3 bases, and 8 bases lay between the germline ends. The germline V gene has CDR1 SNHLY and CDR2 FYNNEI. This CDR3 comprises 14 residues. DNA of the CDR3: TGTGCCAGCAGTGAAACAGGCTTCAATCAGCCCCAGCATTTT. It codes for CASSETGFNQPQHF.

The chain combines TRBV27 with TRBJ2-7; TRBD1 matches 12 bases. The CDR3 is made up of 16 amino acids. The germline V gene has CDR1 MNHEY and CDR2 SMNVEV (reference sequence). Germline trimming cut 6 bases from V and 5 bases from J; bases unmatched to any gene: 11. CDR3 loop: CASSGTGGGGVNEQYF. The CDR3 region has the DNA TGTGCCAGCAGCGGGACAGGGGGCGGGGGGGTGAACGAGCAGTACTTC.

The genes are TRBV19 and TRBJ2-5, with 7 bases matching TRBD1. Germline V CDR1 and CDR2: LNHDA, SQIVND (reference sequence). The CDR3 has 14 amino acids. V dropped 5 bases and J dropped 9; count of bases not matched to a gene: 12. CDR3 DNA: TGTGCCAGTAGTGAAGGGACAGCCCTTGGAGCCCAGTACTTC. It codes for CASSEGTALGAQYF.

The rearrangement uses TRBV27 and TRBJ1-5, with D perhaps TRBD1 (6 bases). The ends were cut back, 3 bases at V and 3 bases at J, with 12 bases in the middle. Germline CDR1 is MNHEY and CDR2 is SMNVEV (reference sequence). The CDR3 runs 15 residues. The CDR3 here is CASSFGSGVNQPQHF. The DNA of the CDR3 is TGTGCCAGCAGTTTTGGTTCAGGGGTCAATCAGCCCCAGCATTTT.

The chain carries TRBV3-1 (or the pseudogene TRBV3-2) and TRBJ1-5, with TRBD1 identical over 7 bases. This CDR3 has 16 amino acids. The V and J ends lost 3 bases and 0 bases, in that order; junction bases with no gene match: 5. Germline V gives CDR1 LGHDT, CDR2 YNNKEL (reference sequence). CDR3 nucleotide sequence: TGTGCCAGCAGCCAGGGACAGCCAGATAGCAATCAGCCCCAGCATTTT. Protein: CASSQGQPDSNQPQHF.

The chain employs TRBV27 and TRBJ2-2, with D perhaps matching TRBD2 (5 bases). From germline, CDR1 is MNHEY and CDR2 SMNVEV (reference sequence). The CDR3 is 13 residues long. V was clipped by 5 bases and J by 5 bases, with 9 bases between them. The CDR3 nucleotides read TGTGCCAGCAGTCACACGGGAACCGGGGAGCTGTTTTTT. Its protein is CASSHTGTGELFF.

The CDR3 sequence is CSGGTIWEQYF. In DNA form, the CDR3 reads TGCAGCGGCGGGACTATCTGGGAGCAGTACTTC. The chain joins TRBV29-1 to TRBJ2-7, with TRBD2 identical over 7 bases. CDR3 size: 11 residues. The ends lost 7 bases at V and 7 bases at J; junction bases unmatched: 7. CDR1 and CDR2 (germline): SQVTM, ANQGSEA.

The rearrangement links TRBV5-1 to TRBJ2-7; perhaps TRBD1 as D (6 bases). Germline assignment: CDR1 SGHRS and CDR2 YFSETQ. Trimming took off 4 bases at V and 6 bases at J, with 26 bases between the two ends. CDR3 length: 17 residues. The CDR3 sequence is CASSPLWVQGFAGEQYF. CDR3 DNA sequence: TGCGCCAGCAGCCCGCTGTGGGTACAGGGCTTTGCGGGCGAGCAGTACTTC.

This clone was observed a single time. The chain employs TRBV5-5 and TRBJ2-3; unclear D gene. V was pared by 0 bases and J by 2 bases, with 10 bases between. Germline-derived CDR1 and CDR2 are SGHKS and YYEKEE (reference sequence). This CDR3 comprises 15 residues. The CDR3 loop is CASSLGAPATDTQYF. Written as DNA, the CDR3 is TGTGCCAGCAGCTTGGGGGCCCCCGCCACAGATACGCAGTATTTT. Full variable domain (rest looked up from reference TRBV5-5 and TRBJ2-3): DAGVTQSPTHLIKTRGQQVTLRCSPISGHKSVSWYQQVLGQGPQFIFQYYEKEERGRGNFPDRFSARQFPNYSSELNVNALLLGDSALYLCASSLGAPATDTQYFGPGTRLTVL.

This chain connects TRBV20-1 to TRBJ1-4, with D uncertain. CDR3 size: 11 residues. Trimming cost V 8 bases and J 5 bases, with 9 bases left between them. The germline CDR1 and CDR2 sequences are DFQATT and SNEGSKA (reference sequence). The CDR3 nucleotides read TGCAGTCCGGAGGCGAATGAAAAACTGTTTTTT. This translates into CSPEANEKLFF.

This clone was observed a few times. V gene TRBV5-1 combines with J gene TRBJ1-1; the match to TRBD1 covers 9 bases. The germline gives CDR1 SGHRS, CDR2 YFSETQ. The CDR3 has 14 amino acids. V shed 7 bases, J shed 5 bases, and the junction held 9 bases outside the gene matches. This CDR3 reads CASGTGTGMTEAFF. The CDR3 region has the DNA TGCGCCAGCGGAACCGGGACAGGGATGACTGAAGCTTTCTTT.

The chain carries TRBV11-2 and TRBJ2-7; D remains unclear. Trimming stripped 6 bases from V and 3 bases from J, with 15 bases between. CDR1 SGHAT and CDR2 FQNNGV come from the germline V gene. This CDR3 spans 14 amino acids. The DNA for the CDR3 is TGTGCCAGCAGGTGGGCCGGATCAAACTACGAGCAGTACTTC. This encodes CASRWAGSNYEQYF.

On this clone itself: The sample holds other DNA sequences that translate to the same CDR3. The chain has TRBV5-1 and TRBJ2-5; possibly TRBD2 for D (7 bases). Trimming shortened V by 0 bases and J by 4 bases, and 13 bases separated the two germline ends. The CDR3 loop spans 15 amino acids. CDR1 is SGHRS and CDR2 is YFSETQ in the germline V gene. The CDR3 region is CASSLGGRGGETQYF. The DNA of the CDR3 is TGCGCCAGCAGCTTGGGGGGGCGCGGGGGAGAGACCCAGTACTTC.

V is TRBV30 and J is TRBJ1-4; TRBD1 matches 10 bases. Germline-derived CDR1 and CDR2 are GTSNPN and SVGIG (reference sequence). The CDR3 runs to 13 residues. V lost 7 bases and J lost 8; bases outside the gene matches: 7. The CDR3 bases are TGTGCCTCCTGGGACAGGGGAATCGAAAAACTGTTTTTT. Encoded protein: CASWDRGIEKLFF.

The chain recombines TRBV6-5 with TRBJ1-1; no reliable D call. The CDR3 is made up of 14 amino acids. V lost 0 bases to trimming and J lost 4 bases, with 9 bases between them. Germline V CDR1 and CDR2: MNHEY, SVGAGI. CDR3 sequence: CASSYSAPGTEAFF. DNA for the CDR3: TGTGCCAGCAGTTACTCTGCCCCGGGCACTGAAGCTTTCTTT.

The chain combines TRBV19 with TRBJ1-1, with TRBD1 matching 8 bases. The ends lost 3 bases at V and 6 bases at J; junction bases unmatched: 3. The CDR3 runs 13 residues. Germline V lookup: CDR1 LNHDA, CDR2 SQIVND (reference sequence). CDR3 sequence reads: CASSIGQGPEAFF. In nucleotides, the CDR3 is TGTGCCAGTAGTATTGGACAGGGTCCTGAAGCTTTCTTT.